A selection of T cell receptor beta chains follows, all from one sample in a study of T cell responses to AZD1222 COVID-19 vaccine. The data were produced by immunoSEQ multiplex PCR, yet TCRdb's version contains in-frame clones alone and is incomplete. The sample consists of about 110,000 clones, 85% to 90% of them appearing once. The sequences come from peripheral blood, collected on day 0 of AZD1222 vaccination. Source of these receptors: an adult in good health. The CDR3 runs from the conserved cysteine through the conserved F or W. The D gene is left open where the match is weak. The size entry is marked missing in some rows and otherwise reads once, few, many or a size class.

clone_size: .
j_call: TRBJ2-3
cdr3_length: 15
d_call: .
v_call: TRBV11-1
cdr3_aa: CASSLVGGRTDTQYF
cdr3_nt: TGTGCCAGCAGCCTAGTCGGGGGTAGGACAGATACGCAGTATTTT

clone_size: .
j_call: TRBJ2-2
cdr3_length: 15
d_call: .
v_call: TRBV24-1
cdr3_aa: CATRSAEGNTGELFF
cdr3_nt: TGTGCCACCAGATCCGCAGAAGGGAACACCGGGGAGCTGTTTTTT

clone_size: .
j_call: TRBJ1-1
cdr3_length: 14
d_call: .
v_call: TRBV5-1
cdr3_aa: CASSLWGRDTEAFF
cdr3_nt: TGCGCCAGCAGCTTGTGGGGGCGGGACACTGAAGCTTTCTTT

clone_size: .
j_call: TRBJ2-7
cdr3_length: 15
d_call: TRBD1
v_call: TRBV9
cdr3_aa: CASSRDRGSSYEQYF
cdr3_nt: TGTGCCAGCAGCCGGGACAGGGGGAGCTCCTACGAGCAGTACTTC

clone_size: once
j_call: TRBJ2-1
cdr3_length: 16
d_call: .
v_call: TRBV6-5
cdr3_aa: CASSYSSGGNYNEQFF
cdr3_nt: TGTGCCAGCAGTTACTCGAGTGGGGGAAACTACAATGAGCAGTTCTTC

clone_size: once
j_call: TRBJ2-3
cdr3_length: 16
d_call: .
v_call: TRBV2
cdr3_aa: CASSEAGGWSTDTQYF
cdr3_nt: TGTGCCAGCAGTGAAGCCGGAGGGTGGAGCACAGATACGCAGTATTTT

clone_size: .
j_call: TRBJ1-1
cdr3_length: 13
d_call: .
v_call: TRBV18
cdr3_aa: CASSPPGDTEAFF
cdr3_nt: TGTGCCAGCTCACCACCAGGGGACACTGAAGCTTTCTTT

clone_size: .
j_call: TRBJ1-1
cdr3_length: 14
d_call: .
v_call: TRBV28
cdr3_aa: CASSTGPLNTEAFF
cdr3_nt: TGTGCCAGCAGCACGGGACCCCTGAACACTGAAGCTTTCTTT

clone_size: once
j_call: TRBJ2-2
cdr3_length: 17
d_call: .
v_call: TRBV28
cdr3_aa: CASSSPPLGASTGELFF
cdr3_nt: TGTGCCAGCAGTTCTCCCCCCTTGGGGGCGAGTACCGGGGAGCTGTTTTTT

clone_size: .
j_call: TRBJ2-2
cdr3_length: 13
d_call: TRBD1
v_call: TRBV5-1
cdr3_aa: CASRPQGSGELFF
cdr3_nt: TGCGCCAGCAGGCCACAGGGGTCCGGGGAGCTGTTTTTT

clone_size: .
j_call: TRBJ1-5
cdr3_length: 14
d_call: .
v_call: TRBV19
cdr3_aa: CASSIGRSNQPQHF
cdr3_nt: TGTGCCAGTAGTATAGGACGGAGCAATCAGCCCCAGCATTTT

clone_size: few
j_call: TRBJ2-7
cdr3_length: 14
d_call: .
v_call: TRBV3-1/TRBV3-2
cdr3_aa: CASSQDSGPYEQYF
cdr3_nt: TGTGCCAGCAGCCAAGATTCAGGCCCCTACGAGCAGTACTTC

clone_size: .
j_call: TRBJ1-5
cdr3_length: 16
d_call: TRBD1
v_call: TRBV13
cdr3_aa: CASSFTGQIGNQPQHF
cdr3_nt: TGTGCCAGCAGCTTTACGGGACAGATAGGCAATCAGCCCCAGCATTTT

clone_size: .
j_call: TRBJ2-3
cdr3_length: 13
d_call: .
v_call: TRBV12-3/TRBV12-4
cdr3_aa: CASSLGGADTQYF
cdr3_nt: TGTGCCAGCAGTTTAGGAGGGGCAGATACGCAGTATTTT

clone_size: .
j_call: TRBJ1-2
cdr3_length: 16
d_call: TRBD1
v_call: TRBV28
cdr3_aa: CASSPLGTGVGYGYTF
cdr3_nt: TGTGCCAGCAGTCCCCTGGGGACAGGGGTGGGCTATGGCTACACCTTC

clone_size: .
j_call: TRBJ1-4
cdr3_length: 13
d_call: TRBD1
v_call: TRBV4-1
cdr3_aa: CASSKTGLEKLFF
cdr3_nt: TGCGCCAGCAGCAAGACAGGGTTGGAAAAACTGTTTTTT

clone_size: .
j_call: TRBJ2-2
cdr3_length: 14
d_call: .
v_call: TRBV27
cdr3_aa: CASSSMGPPGELFF
cdr3_nt: TGTGCCAGCAGCTCTATGGGGCCCCCCGGGGAGCTGTTTTTT

clone_size: .
j_call: TRBJ2-2
cdr3_length: 18
d_call: TRBD2
v_call: TRBV5-1
cdr3_aa: CASSLGAVRGGRDGELFF
cdr3_nt: TGCGCCAGCAGCTTGGGCGCCGTTCGGGGGGGCCGCGACGGGGAGCTGTTTTTT

clone_size: .
j_call: TRBJ2-5
cdr3_length: 14
d_call: .
v_call: TRBV18
cdr3_aa: CASSPSGIQETQYF
cdr3_nt: TGTGCCAGCTCACCATCGGGAATCCAAGAGACCCAGTACTTC

clone_size: .
j_call: TRBJ2-3
cdr3_length: 16
d_call: .
v_call: TRBV4-2
cdr3_aa: CASSPGDRARTDTQYF
cdr3_nt: TGTGCCAGCAGCCCTGGGGACCGCGCACGGACAGATACGCAGTATTTT

clone_size: .
j_call: TRBJ1-4
cdr3_length: 14
d_call: TRBD1
v_call: TRBV7-2
cdr3_aa: CASSSQGEREKLFF
cdr3_nt: TGTGCCAGCAGCTCCCAGGGGGAGCGGGAAAAACTGTTTTTT

clone_size: .
j_call: TRBJ2-5
cdr3_length: 14
d_call: .
v_call: TRBV9
cdr3_aa: CASSVRGTVETQYF
cdr3_nt: TGTGCCAGCAGCGTAAGGGGGACGGTGGAGACCCAGTACTTC

clone_size: .
j_call: TRBJ1-4
cdr3_length: 14
d_call: .
v_call: TRBV28
cdr3_aa: CASSLDSINEKLFF
cdr3_nt: TGTGCCAGCAGTTTGGACAGTATTAATGAAAAACTGTTTTTT

clone_size: .
j_call: TRBJ1-6
cdr3_length: 18
d_call: .
v_call: TRBV5-8
cdr3_aa: CASSLPPGGVISNSPLHF
cdr3_nt: TGTGCCAGCAGCTTGCCCCCTGGGGGAGTCATCAGTAATTCACCCCTCCACTTT

clone_size: .
j_call: TRBJ2-3
cdr3_length: 15
d_call: TRBD1
v_call: TRBV7-2
cdr3_aa: CASSWNRGPWDTQYF
cdr3_nt: TGTGCCAGCAGCTGGAACAGGGGGCCGTGGGATACGCAGTATTTT

clone_size: .
j_call: TRBJ2-5
cdr3_length: 16
d_call: TRBD2
v_call: TRBV15
cdr3_aa: CATSGRLAGGVETQYF
cdr3_nt: TGTGCCACCAGCGGGAGACTAGCGGGGGGAGTAGAGACCCAGTACTTC

clone_size: .
j_call: TRBJ2-3
cdr3_length: 16
d_call: TRBD2
v_call: TRBV4-3
cdr3_aa: CASSLQLAGGTDTQYF
cdr3_nt: TGCGCCAGCAGCCTACAACTAGCGGGGGGCACAGATACGCAGTATTTT

clone_size: .
j_call: TRBJ1-2
cdr3_length: 15
d_call: TRBD1
v_call: TRBV3-1/TRBV3-2
cdr3_aa: CASSQGTGGDYGYTF
cdr3_nt: TGTGCCAGCAGCCAAGGGACAGGGGGCGACTATGGCTACACCTTC

clone_size: .
j_call: TRBJ2-2
cdr3_length: 13
d_call: .
v_call: TRBV24-1
cdr3_aa: CATRGGSTGELFF
cdr3_nt: TGTGCCACCCGTGGGGGTAGCACCGGGGAGCTGTTTTTT

clone_size: once
j_call: TRBJ2-3
cdr3_length: 15
d_call: .
v_call: TRBV7-9
cdr3_aa: CASSLLSYSTDTQYF
cdr3_nt: TGTGCCAGCAGCTTACTTTCTTATAGCACAGATACGCAGTATTTT

clone_size: .
j_call: TRBJ2-3
cdr3_length: 15
d_call: .
v_call: TRBV6-5
cdr3_aa: CASSYRTTTGDTQYF
cdr3_nt: TGTGCCAGCAGTTACAGGACTACGACGGGGGATACGCAGTATTTT

clone_size: .
j_call: TRBJ1-2
cdr3_length: 11
d_call: .
v_call: TRBV28
cdr3_aa: CAISGYYGYTF
cdr3_nt: TGTGCCATCTCCGGTTACTATGGCTACACCTTC

clone_size: .
j_call: TRBJ2-7
cdr3_length: 14
d_call: .
v_call: TRBV18
cdr3_aa: CASSRSRDNYEQYF
cdr3_nt: TGTGCCAGCTCACGGAGCCGGGACAACTACGAGCAGTACTTC

clone_size: few
j_call: TRBJ2-3
cdr3_length: 15
d_call: .
v_call: TRBV7-2
cdr3_aa: CASSLVALSPDTQYF
cdr3_nt: TGTGCCAGCAGCTTAGTGGCCCTTTCGCCTGATACGCAGTATTTT

clone_size: .
j_call: TRBJ2-1
cdr3_length: 17
d_call: TRBD2
v_call: TRBV28
cdr3_aa: CASSQPMSGGFSNEQFF
cdr3_nt: TGTGCCAGCAGTCAACCCATGAGCGGGGGGTTTAGTAATGAGCAGTTCTTC

clone_size: .
j_call: TRBJ1-5
cdr3_length: 15
d_call: .
v_call: TRBV19
cdr3_aa: CASSMAGGGHQPQHF
cdr3_nt: TGTGCCAGTAGTATGGCTGGGGGCGGGCATCAGCCCCAGCATTTT

clone_size: once
j_call: TRBJ1-5
cdr3_length: 14
d_call: .
v_call: TRBV6-5
cdr3_aa: CASSLQDSNQPQHF
cdr3_nt: TGTGCCAGCAGTTTACAGGATAGCAATCAGCCCCAGCATTTT

clone_size: .
j_call: TRBJ1-2
cdr3_length: 14
d_call: .
v_call: TRBV9
cdr3_aa: CASSVLKAPYGYTF
cdr3_nt: TGTGCCAGCAGCGTGCTAAAAGCCCCGTATGGCTACACCTTC

clone_size: once
j_call: TRBJ1-2
cdr3_length: 13
d_call: .
v_call: TRBV6-1
cdr3_aa: CASTLGQSRGYTF
cdr3_nt: TGTGCCAGCACACTAGGGCAGTCTCGGGGCTACACCTTC

clone_size: .
j_call: TRBJ2-2
cdr3_length: 16
d_call: .
v_call: TRBV6-5
cdr3_aa: CASSYSLSLYDGELFF
cdr3_nt: TGTGCCAGCAGTTACTCCCTGAGCCTTTACGACGGGGAGCTGTTTTTT

clone_size: .
j_call: TRBJ1-6
cdr3_length: 15
d_call: .
v_call: TRBV4-1
cdr3_aa: CASSRGGSLNSPLHF
cdr3_nt: TGCGCCAGCAGCCGAGGTGGGTCTCTTAATTCACCCCTCCACTTT

clone_size: .
j_call: TRBJ2-6
cdr3_length: 18
d_call: .
v_call: TRBV9
cdr3_aa: CASSVGGYPSSGANVLTF
cdr3_nt: TGTGCCAGCAGCGTAGGAGGCTACCCCAGCTCTGGGGCCAACGTCCTGACTTTC

clone_size: .
j_call: TRBJ1-6
cdr3_length: 16
d_call: .
v_call: TRBV7-3
cdr3_aa: CASSLNPPGSRGPLHF
cdr3_nt: TGTGCCAGCAGCTTAAACCCCCCTGGATCCCGGGGGCCCCTCCACTTT

clone_size: .
j_call: TRBJ1-5
cdr3_length: 11
d_call: .
v_call: TRBV27
cdr3_aa: CASSLGGLWHF
cdr3_nt: TGTGCCAGCAGTTTGGGAGGGCTCTGGCATTTT

clone_size: .
j_call: TRBJ1-1
cdr3_length: 13
d_call: .
v_call: TRBV6-5
cdr3_aa: CASYRRQNTEAFF
cdr3_nt: TGTGCCAGCTACCGACGGCAGAACACTGAAGCTTTCTTT

clone_size: once
j_call: TRBJ2-3
cdr3_length: 13
d_call: .
v_call: TRBV19
cdr3_aa: CASSGAATDTQYF
cdr3_nt: TGTGCCAGTAGTGGGGCGGCAACAGATACGCAGTATTTT

clone_size: .
j_call: TRBJ2-5
cdr3_length: 15
d_call: .
v_call: TRBV5-1
cdr3_aa: CASSPTRGHQETQYF
cdr3_nt: TGCGCCAGCAGCCCTACCCGCGGGCACCAAGAGACCCAGTACTTC

clone_size: .
j_call: TRBJ1-6
cdr3_length: 12
d_call: .
v_call: TRBV5-1
cdr3_aa: CASSPGDSPLHF
cdr3_nt: TGCGCCAGCAGCCCAGGGGATTCACCCCTCCACTTT

clone_size: .
j_call: TRBJ2-1
cdr3_length: 14
d_call: TRBD1
v_call: TRBV5-1
cdr3_aa: CASSSGTVGNEQFF
cdr3_nt: TGCGCCAGCAGCTCGGGGACAGTGGGAAATGAGCAGTTCTTC

clone_size: once
j_call: TRBJ1-4
cdr3_length: 12
d_call: .
v_call: TRBV28
cdr3_aa: CASRTSREELFF
cdr3_nt: TGTGCCAGCAGGACTTCAAGGGAGGAACTGTTTTTT

clone_size: .
j_call: TRBJ2-1
cdr3_length: 15
d_call: TRBD2
v_call: TRBV6-2/TRBV6-3
cdr3_aa: CASSSLAGYRDEQFF
cdr3_nt: TGTGCCAGCAGCTCCCTAGCGGGGTATAGGGATGAGCAGTTCTTC

clone_size: .
j_call: TRBJ1-2
cdr3_length: 15
d_call: .
v_call: TRBV15
cdr3_aa: CATSRVQEFNYGYTF
cdr3_nt: TGTGCCACCAGCAGAGTTCAGGAGTTCAACTATGGCTACACCTTC